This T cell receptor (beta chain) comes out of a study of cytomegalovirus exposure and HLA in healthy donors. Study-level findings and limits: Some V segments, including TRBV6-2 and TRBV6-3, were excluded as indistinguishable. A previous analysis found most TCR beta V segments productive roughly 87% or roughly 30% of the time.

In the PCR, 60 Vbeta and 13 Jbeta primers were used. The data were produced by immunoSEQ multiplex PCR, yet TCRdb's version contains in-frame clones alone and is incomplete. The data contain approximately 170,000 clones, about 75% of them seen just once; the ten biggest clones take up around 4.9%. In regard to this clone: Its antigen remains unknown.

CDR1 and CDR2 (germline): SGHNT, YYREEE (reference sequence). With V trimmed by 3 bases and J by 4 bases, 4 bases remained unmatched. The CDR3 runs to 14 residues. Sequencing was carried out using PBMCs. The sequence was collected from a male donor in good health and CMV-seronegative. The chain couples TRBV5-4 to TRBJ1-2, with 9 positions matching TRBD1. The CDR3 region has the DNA TGTGCCAGCAGCTCTAAACAGGGGGCCTATGGCTACACCTTC. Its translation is CASSSKQGAYGYTF.